This T cell receptor (beta chain) is from a study of OX40 agonist ivuxolimab in advanced cancers. Study-level information: Prior checkpoint blockade (anti-PD-1, anti-PD-L1 or anti-CTLA-4) was permitted; about 40% had it.

General study findings and limits: Averaging showed that CD8+ T cells had more expanded clones than CD4+ did.

On this clone: Its antigen is undetermined.

Profiled with immunoSEQ multiplex PCR; TCRdb holds only in-frame clones, not every one. The sample lists tens of thousands of clones; about nine tenths were seen once. Germline loops: CDR1 MGHRA, CDR2 YSYEKL. CDR3 length: 17 residues. V lost 2 bases and J 1 base, leaving 12 bases between the germline ends. The sequence was obtained from an adult with an advanced solid tumor such as melanoma, head and neck, liver or kidney cancer. The source material was CD4+ or CD8+ T cells sorted from blood, sampled in a trial of the OX40 agonist ivuxolimab. This sequence joins TRBV4-1 and TRBJ1-6, with a possible D match to TRBD1 (5 bases). The CDR3 sequence: CASSQSGTESYNSPLHF. CDR3 bases: TGCGCCAGCAGCCAATCGGGGACTGAGTCCTATAATTCACCCCTCCACTTT.